The clone carrying this T cell receptor beta chain was counted between two and nine times. Its antigen remains unknown. With 2 bases clipped from V and 2 bases from J, the junction kept 11 bases outside the gene matches. The length of the CDR3 is 17 residues. Germline V gene data show CDR1 as SGDLS and CDR2 as YYNGEE. This sample is part of a study of T-cell memory formation after mild COVID-19. Study-level information: Most TCR clusters belonged to a single donor. Findings of the study overall: From day 15 to 85, contracting clones were balanced between CD4 and CD8, whereas later expanders leaned toward CD4+. Shrinking CD4+ clones were chiefly CM and EM; CD8+ ones were chiefly EMRA.

Constant-segment primers and 5'RACE yielded cDNA libraries for TCR alpha and TCR beta, each carrying sample barcodes and UMIs. TCRdb analysed the 5' RACE reads with MiXCR anew, one entry per CDR3 protein. Of 550,000 to 700,000 distinct CDR3 sequences in the sample, approximately 15% were seen once. The sample comprised PBMCs or a T cell subset sorted from them (not recorded which). The receptor's source is an adult woman who had mild COVID-19 (a few samples of this study predate the infection). Cell type and time point are not known. J is TRBJ1-2 and V is TRBV9; TRBD1 agrees at 8 bases. In DNA, the CDR3 is TGTGCCAGCAGCGTTAGTCTGATACGGACAGGGAACTATGGCTACACCTTC. Its translation: CASSVSLIRTGNYGYTF.